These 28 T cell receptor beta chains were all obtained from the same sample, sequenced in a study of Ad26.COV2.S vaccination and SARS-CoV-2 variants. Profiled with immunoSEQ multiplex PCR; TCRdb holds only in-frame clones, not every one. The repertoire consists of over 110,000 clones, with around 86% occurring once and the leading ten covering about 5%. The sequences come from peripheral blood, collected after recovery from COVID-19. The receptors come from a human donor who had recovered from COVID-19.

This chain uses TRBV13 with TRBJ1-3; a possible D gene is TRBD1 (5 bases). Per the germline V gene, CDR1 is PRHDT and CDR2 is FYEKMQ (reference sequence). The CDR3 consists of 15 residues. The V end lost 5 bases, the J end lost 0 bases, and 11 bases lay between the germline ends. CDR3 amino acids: CASSLDSSSGNTIYF. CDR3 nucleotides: TGTGCCAGCAGCCTCGACAGCAGCTCTGGAAACACCATATATTTT.

In DNA form, the CDR3 reads TGCGCCAGCAGCCAAGAGGCGCCAGATACGCAGTATTTT. Translated, it gives CASSQEAPDTQYF. The chain couples TRBV4-1 to TRBJ2-3; D is ambiguous. The CDR3 length is 13 residues. V was clipped by 0 bases and J by 4 bases, with 5 bases between them. Per germline, CDR1 MGHRA and CDR2 YSYEKL.

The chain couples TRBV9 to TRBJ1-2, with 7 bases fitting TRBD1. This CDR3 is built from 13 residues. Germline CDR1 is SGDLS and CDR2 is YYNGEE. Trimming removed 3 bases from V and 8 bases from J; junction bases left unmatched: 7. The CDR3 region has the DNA TGTGCCAGCAGCGCGACAGGGTTTGGGGGCTACACCTTC. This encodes CASSATGFGGYTF.

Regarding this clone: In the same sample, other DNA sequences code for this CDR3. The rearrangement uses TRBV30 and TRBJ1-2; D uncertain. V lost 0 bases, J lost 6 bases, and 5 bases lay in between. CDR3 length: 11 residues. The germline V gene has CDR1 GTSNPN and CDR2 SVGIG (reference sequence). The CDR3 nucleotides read TGTGCCTGGAGTGTCGGCGATGGCTACACCTTC. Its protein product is CAWSVGDGYTF.

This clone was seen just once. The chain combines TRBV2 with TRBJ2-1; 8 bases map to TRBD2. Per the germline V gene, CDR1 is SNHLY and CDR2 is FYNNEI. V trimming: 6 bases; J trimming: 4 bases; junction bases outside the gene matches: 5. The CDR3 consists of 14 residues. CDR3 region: CASSRTSFYNEQFF. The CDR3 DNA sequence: TGTGCCAGCAGCCGGACTAGCTTTTACAATGAGCAGTTCTTC.

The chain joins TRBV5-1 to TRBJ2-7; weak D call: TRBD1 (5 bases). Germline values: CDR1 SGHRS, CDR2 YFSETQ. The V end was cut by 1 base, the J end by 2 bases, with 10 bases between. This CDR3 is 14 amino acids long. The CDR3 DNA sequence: TGCGCCAGCAGCTTGACAGGTGACCCCTACGAGCAGTACTTC. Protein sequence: CASSLTGDPYEQYF. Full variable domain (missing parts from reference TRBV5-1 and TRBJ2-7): KAGVTQTPRYLIKTRGQQVTLSCSPISGHRSVSWYQQTPGQGLQFLFEYFSETQRNKGNFPGRFSGRQFSNSRSEMNVSTLELGDSALYLCASSLTGDPYEQYFGPGTRLTVT.

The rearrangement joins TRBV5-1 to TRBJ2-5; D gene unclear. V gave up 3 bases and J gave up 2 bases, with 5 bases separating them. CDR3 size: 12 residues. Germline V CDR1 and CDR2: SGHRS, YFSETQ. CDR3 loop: CASSWEQETQYF. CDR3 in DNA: TGCGCCAGCAGCTGGGAACAAGAGACCCAGTACTTC.

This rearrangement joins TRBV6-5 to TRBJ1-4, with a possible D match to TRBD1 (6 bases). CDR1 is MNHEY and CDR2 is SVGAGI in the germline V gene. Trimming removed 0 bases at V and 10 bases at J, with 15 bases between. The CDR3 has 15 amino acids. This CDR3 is CASSYSTQGFGKLFF. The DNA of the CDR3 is TGTGCCAGCAGTTACTCGACACAGGGTTTTGGAAAACTGTTTTTT.

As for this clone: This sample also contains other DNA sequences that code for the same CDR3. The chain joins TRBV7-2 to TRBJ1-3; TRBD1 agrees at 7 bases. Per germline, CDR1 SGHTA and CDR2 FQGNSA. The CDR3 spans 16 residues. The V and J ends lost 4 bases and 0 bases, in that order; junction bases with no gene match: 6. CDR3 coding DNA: TGTGCCAGCAGCTCTCGACAGGGAGTCTCTGGAAACACCATATATTTT. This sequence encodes CASSSRQGVSGNTIYF.

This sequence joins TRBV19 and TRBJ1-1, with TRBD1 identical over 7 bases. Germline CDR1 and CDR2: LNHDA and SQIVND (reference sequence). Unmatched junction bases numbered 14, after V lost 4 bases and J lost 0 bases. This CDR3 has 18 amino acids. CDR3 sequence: CASSTNKGQAAMNTEAFF. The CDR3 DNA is TGTGCCAGTAGTACGAACAAAGGACAGGCTGCCATGAACACTGAAGCTTTCTTT.

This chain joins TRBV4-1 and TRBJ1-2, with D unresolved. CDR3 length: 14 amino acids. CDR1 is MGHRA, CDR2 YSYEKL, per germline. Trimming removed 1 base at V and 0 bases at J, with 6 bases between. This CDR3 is CASSQGSTNYGYTF. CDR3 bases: TGCGCCAGCAGCCAAGGGAGTACTAACTATGGCTACACCTTC.

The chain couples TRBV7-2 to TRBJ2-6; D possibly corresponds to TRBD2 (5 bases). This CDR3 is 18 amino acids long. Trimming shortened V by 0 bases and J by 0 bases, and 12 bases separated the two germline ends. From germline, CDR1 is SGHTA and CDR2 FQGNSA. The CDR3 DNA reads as TGTGCCAGCAGCTTAGCAGGGAGCCTAAACTCTGGGGCCAACGTCCTGACTTTC. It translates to CASSLAGSLNSGANVLTF.

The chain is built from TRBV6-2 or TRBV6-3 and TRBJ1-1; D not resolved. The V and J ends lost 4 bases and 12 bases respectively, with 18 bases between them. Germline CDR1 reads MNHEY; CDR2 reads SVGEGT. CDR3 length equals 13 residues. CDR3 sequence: CASSFNRVVGTFF. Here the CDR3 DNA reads TGTGCCAGCAGTTTTAATCGAGTTGTCGGGACTTTCTTT.

CDR3 sequence (DNA): TGTGCCAGCAGTCTGGGGGGGAGCAATCAGCCCCAGCATTTT. It is translated as CASSLGGSNQPQHF. The rearrangement links TRBV3-1 (or the pseudogene TRBV3-2) to TRBJ1-5, with a weak D call TRBD1 (5 bases). CDR1 and CDR2 (germline): LGHDT, YNNKEL (reference sequence). V was clipped by 6 bases and J by 1 base, with 10 bases between them. The CDR3 contains 14 residues.

CDR3 nucleotide sequence: TGTGCCAGCAGGGGGGGTGGCAACCGGCAGTTCTTC. Translated: CASRGGGNRQFF. The chain carries TRBV2 and TRBJ2-1, with a tentative D call TRBD2 (6 bases). This CDR3 is 12 amino acids long. Trimming removed 6 bases at V and 12 bases at J, with 15 bases between. CDR1 is SNHLY and CDR2 is FYNNEI in the germline V gene.

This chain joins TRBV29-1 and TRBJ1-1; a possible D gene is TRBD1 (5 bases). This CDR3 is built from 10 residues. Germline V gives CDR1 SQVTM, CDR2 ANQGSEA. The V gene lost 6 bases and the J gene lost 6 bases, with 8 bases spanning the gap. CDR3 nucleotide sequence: TGCAGCGTGGGGGTGGCTGAAGCTTTCTTT. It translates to CSVGVAEAFF. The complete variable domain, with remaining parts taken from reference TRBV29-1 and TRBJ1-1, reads SAVISQKPSRDICQRGTSLTIQCQVDSQVTMMFWYRQQPGQSLTLIATANQGSEATYESGFVIDKFPISRPNLTFSTLTVSNMSPEDSSIYLCSVGVAEAFFGQGTRLTVV.

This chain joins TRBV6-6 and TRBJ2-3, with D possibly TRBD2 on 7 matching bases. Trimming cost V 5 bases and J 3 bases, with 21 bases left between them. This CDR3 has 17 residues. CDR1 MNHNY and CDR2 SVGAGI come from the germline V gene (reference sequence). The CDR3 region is CASSPKVLGGRTDTQYF. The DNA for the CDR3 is TGTGCCAGCAGTCCTAAAGTATTGGGGGGGCGGACAGATACGCAGTATTTT.

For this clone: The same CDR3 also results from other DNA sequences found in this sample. Here the CDR3 DNA reads TGCGCCAGCAGCCAAGGCCCAGGGGGCCCGATCCACTTT. Protein: CASSQGPGGPIHF. This sequence joins TRBV4-1 and TRBJ1-6; TRBD1 agrees at 8 bases. CDR1 MGHRA and CDR2 YSYEKL come from the germline V gene. CDR3 length: 13 amino acids. Trimming at V came to 1 base and at J to 17 bases, leaving 7 bases not matched to a gene.

CDR3 in amino acids: CASRQTLQETQYF. For the CDR3, the DNA is TGTGCCAGCAGACAGACACTTCAAGAGACCCAGTACTTC. The V call is TRBV11-2, the J call TRBJ2-5; the D is unclear. CDR3 length: 13 amino acids. V was shortened by 6 bases and J by 2 bases, with 10 bases between the two germline ends. Germline loops: CDR1 SGHAT, CDR2 FQNNGV.

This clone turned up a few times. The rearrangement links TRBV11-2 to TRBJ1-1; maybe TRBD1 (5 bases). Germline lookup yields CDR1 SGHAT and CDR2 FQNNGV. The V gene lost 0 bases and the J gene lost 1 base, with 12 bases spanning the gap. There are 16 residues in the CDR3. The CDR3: CASSLEWGRSNTEAFF. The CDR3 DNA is TGTGCCAGCAGCTTAGAGTGGGGGAGATCGAACACTGAAGCTTTCTTT.

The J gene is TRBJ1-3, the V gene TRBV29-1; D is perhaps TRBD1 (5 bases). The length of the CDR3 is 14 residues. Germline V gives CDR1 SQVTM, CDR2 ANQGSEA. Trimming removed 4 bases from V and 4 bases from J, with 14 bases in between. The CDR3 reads CSVGSGTEGNTIYF. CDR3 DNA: TGCAGCGTTGGGTCGGGGACGGAAGGAAACACCATATATTTT.

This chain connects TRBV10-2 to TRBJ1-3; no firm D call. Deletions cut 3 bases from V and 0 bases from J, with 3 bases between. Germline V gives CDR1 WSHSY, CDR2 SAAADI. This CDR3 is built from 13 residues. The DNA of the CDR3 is TGCGCCAGCAGTGATTTCTCTGGAAACACCATATATTTT. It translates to CASSDFSGNTIYF.

The CDR3 DNA sequence: TGTGCCAGCAGTTACAGTTCAGGGGGGGTTCGCAATCAGCCCCAGCATTTT. Residues: CASSYSSGGVRNQPQHF. The rearrangement uses TRBV6-2 or TRBV6-3 and TRBJ1-5; 7 bases agree with TRBD1. The CDR3 runs to 17 residues. Germline CDR1 MNHEY, CDR2 SVGEGT. V lost 2 bases to trimming and J lost 2 bases; unmatched junction nucleotides: 9.

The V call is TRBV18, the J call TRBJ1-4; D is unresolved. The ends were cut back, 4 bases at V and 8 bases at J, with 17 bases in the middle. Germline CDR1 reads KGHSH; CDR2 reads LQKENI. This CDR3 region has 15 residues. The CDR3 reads CASSHRLFLGEKLFF. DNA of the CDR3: TGTGCCAGCTCACACCGTCTGTTTCTGGGGGAAAAACTGTTTTTT.

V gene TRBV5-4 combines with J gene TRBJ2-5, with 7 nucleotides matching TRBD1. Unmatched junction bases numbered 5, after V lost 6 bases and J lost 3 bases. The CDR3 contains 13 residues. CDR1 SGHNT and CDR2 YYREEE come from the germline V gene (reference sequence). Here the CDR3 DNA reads TGTGCCAGCAAAAGGGGACAGAAAGAGACCCAGTACTTC. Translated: CASKRGQKETQYF.

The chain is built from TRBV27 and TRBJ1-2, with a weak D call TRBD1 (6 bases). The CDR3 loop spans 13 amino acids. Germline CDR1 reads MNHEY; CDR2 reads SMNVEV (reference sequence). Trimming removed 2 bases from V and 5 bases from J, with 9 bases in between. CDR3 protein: CASSLQTGYGYTF. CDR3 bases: TGTGCCAGCAGTTTACAGACAGGTTATGGCTACACCTTC.

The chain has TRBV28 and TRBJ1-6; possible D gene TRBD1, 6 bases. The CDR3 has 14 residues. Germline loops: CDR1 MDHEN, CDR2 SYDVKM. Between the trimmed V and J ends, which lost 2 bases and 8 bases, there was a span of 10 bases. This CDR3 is CASSLMDRHSPLHF. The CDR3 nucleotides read TGTGCCAGCAGTTTAATGGACAGACATTCACCCCTCCACTTT.

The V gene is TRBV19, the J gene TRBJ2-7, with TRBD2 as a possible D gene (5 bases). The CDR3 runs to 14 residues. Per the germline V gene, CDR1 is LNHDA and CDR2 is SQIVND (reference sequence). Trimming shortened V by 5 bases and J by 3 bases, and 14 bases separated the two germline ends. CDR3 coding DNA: TGTGCCAGTAGTGCGACACCCGGGGACTACGAGCAGTACTTC. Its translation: CASSATPGDYEQYF.